The 30 T cell receptor beta chains below all came from one sample that was sequenced in a study of blood T cells in healthy people across ages. The authors ran a second PCR of about 6 to 11 cycles using a sample-barcoded 5' primer and a J-beta primer mix. In TCRdb, the 5' RACE reads were re-called with MiXCR into one record per CDR3 protein. The sample comprises approximately 1,700,000 distinct CDR3 sequences, about 39% of which are singletons, and under 30% rests with the top ten. Sequenced: blood. These receptors came from a human donor in good health.

The genes are TRBV4-1 and TRBJ2-1, with 10 bases aligning to TRBD2. The CDR3 has 17 amino acids. The germline V gene has CDR1 MGHRA and CDR2 YSYEKL. With V trimmed by 0 bases and J by 9 bases, 11 bases remained unmatched. The CDR3 DNA reads as TGCGCCAGCAGCCAAGAATTGAGCGGGGGGGGCCGCGGTGAGCAGTTCTTC. This codes for CASSQELSGGGRGEQFF.

This clonotype came up once. One end of the junction does not line up with germline, which may come from a read error. V and J are TRBV7-2 and TRBJ1-4; D remains unclear. The CDR3 runs 16 residues. Looked up from germline, CDR1 is SGHTA and CDR2 is FQGNSA. CDR3 DNA sequence: TGTGCCTGCAGCTTAGCCCCCCCCAGCGCTAATGAAAAACTGTTTTTT. This gives the protein CACSLAPPSANEKLFF.

The chain recombines TRBV5-1 with TRBJ1-1; D gene unclear. Germline V gene lookup returns CDR1 SGHRS and CDR2 YFSETQ. Trimming shortened V by 0 bases and J by 1 base, and 13 bases separated the two germline ends. The CDR3 length is 16 residues. For the CDR3, the DNA is TGCGCCAGCAGCTTGGGGGCAGGAGCCTCGAACACTGAAGCTTTCTTT. Amino acid sequence: CASSLGAGASNTEAFF. Full variable domain (outside the CDR3, taken from reference TRBV5-1 and TRBJ1-1): KAGVTQTPRYLIKTRGQQVTLSCSPISGHRSVSWYQQTPGQGLQFLFEYFSETQRNKGNFPGRFSGRQFSNSRSEMNVSTLELGDSALYLCASSLGAGASNTEAFFGQGTRLTVV.

The chain is built from TRBV18 and TRBJ1-1; 8 nucleotides line up with TRBD1. In germline, CDR1 is KGHSH, CDR2 LQKENI. Trimming cost V 3 bases and J 4 bases; bases outside gene matches: 10. The CDR3 length is 16 residues. The CDR3 DNA reads as TGTGCCAGCTCACCTTTACACGGACAGGGAAGCACTGAAGCTTTCTTT. Protein: CASSPLHGQGSTEAFF. The complete variable domain, with remaining parts taken from reference TRBV18 and TRBJ1-1, reads NAGVMQNPRHLVRRRGQEARLRCSPMKGHSHVYWYRQLPEEGLKFMVYLQKENIIDESGMPKERFSAEFPKEGPSILRIQQVVRGDSAAYFCASSPLHGQGSTEAFFGQGTRLTVV.

This clonotype has ten or more counts. The V and J genes are TRBV6-6 and TRBJ2-5, with a weak D call TRBD2 (6 bases). This CDR3 region has 15 residues. The ends were cut back, 0 bases at V and 9 bases at J, with 17 bases in the middle. In germline, CDR1 is MNHNY, CDR2 SVGAGI (reference sequence). DNA for the CDR3: TGTGCCAGCAGTTACTCAGGAGGGGCCTCTCCCTCCCAGTACTTC. This encodes CASSYSGGASPSQYF.

In its sample, this clonotype was seen a few times. The chain couples TRBV29-1 to TRBJ1-1; D is possibly TRBD1 (5 bases). V lost 6 bases to trimming and J lost 10 bases, with 21 bases between them. The germline CDR1 and CDR2 sequences are SQVTM and ANQGSEA. CDR3 size: 13 residues. The CDR3 reads CSVHGQMGVGAFF. The CDR3 DNA follows: TGCAGCGTCCACGGGCAGATGGGGGTAGGAGCTTTCTTT.

The sample holds a few counts of this clonotype. The J gene is TRBJ2-6, the V gene TRBV12-3 or TRBV12-4; TRBD2 matches 7 bases. The trim removed 7 bases at V and 0 bases at J, leaving 9 bases unmatched. The CDR3 is 17 amino acids. DNA for the CDR3: TGTGCCAGCATCCCCGGGGGGACTTCCTCTGGGGCCAACGTCCTGACTTTC. Protein product: CASIPGGTSSGANVLTF.

V and J are TRBV11-2 and TRBJ2-2, with 7 nucleotides matching TRBD2. The CDR3 has 17 residues. V lost 5 bases, J lost 0 bases, and 9 bases stayed unmatched. The germline V gene has CDR1 SGHAT and CDR2 FQNNGV. CDR3 in amino acids: CASSLRGGTTNTGELFF. The CDR3 region has the DNA TGTGCCAGCAGCCTCCGAGGTGGGACTACGAACACCGGGGAGCTGTTTTTT.

V is TRBV12-3 or TRBV12-4 and J is TRBJ2-3, with D maybe TRBD1 (5 bases). The CDR3 sequence is 14 residues long. Trimming removed 7 bases at V and 4 bases at J, with 15 bases between. The CDR3 protein is CASTSGAGPDTQYF. CDR3 coding DNA: TGTGCCAGCACCTCCGGAGCAGGGCCAGATACGCAGTATTTT.

J is TRBJ2-6 and V is TRBV27; D ambiguous. The CDR3 sequence is 14 residues long. The germline V gene has CDR1 MNHEY and CDR2 SMNVEV (reference sequence). The ends were cut back, 4 bases at V and 3 bases at J, with 7 bases in the middle. The CDR3 spells CASSSAVGANVLTF. The CDR3 DNA follows: TGTGCCAGCAGTTCCGCGGTTGGGGCCAACGTCCTGACTTTC.

This chain uses TRBV28 with TRBJ1-6; unclear D gene. The CDR3 consists of 20 residues. The V end lost 6 bases, the J end lost 7 bases, and 31 bases lay between the germline ends. From germline, CDR1 is MDHEN and CDR2 SYDVKM. In DNA form, the CDR3 reads TGTGCCAGCAGATTGGGCGGCCGGGTCCTGAGGAGAGTAAGGAATTCACCCCTCCACTTT. This sequence encodes CASRLGGRVLRRVRNSPLHF.

Here the CDR3 DNA reads TGCAGTGCTTACAGGGGGCAAGGGGGCACTGAAGCTTTCTTT. Protein: CSAYRGQGGTEAFF. The rearrangement links TRBV20-1 to TRBJ1-1; 9 nucleotides agree with TRBD1. CDR3 length equals 14 residues. V was clipped by 5 bases and J by 4 bases; unmatched bases: 8. Germline V gene lookup returns CDR1 DFQATT and CDR2 SNEGSKA (reference sequence).

The rearrangement joins TRBV6-6 to TRBJ2-3; D gene ambiguous. With 0 bases removed from V and 4 bases from J, the gap between germline ends came to 11 bases. Germline lookup yields CDR1 MNHNY and CDR2 SVGAGI (reference sequence). This CDR3 has 15 amino acids. The CDR3 bases are TGTGCCAGCAGTTACTCTTTGGGTTCCTCAGATACGCAGTATTTT. Residues: CASSYSLGSSDTQYF.

This clonotype showed up just once. The J gene is TRBJ2-7, the V gene TRBV4-3, with 8 bases matching TRBD1. The ends lost 1 base at V and 8 bases at J; junction bases unmatched: 13. Germline V CDR1 and CDR2: LGHNA, YSLEER. This CDR3 is 16 amino acids long. DNA for the CDR3: TGCGCCAGCAGCCAAGGGTCCCGGACAGGGTATGGTAAGCAGTACTTC. Translating it yields CASSQGSRTGYGKQYF.

There are a few counts of this clonotype. J is TRBJ2-3 and V is TRBV29-1; 13 positions match TRBD2. The CDR3 loop spans 17 amino acids. Germline lookup yields CDR1 SQVTM and CDR2 ANQGSEA. V was pared by 7 bases and J by 2 bases, with 12 bases of the junction left unmatched. Here the CDR3 reads CSGQGTSGTSITDTQYF. Here the CDR3 DNA reads TGCAGCGGGCAGGGGACTAGCGGGACGTCGATCACAGATACGCAGTATTTT.

The V gene is TRBV29-1, the J gene TRBJ1-1; D is undetermined. V was pared by 4 bases and J by 9 bases, with 12 bases between. Germline lookup yields CDR1 SQVTM and CDR2 ANQGSEA. The CDR3 runs to 11 residues. The CDR3 DNA follows: TGCAGCGTTGTTCTGGGAGAGCAAGCTTTCTTT. It translates to CSVVLGEQAFF.

The rearrangement uses TRBV6-1 and TRBJ2-1, with D tentatively TRBD2 (5 bases). Trimming removed 6 bases at V and 9 bases at J, with 12 bases between. This CDR3 comprises 12 residues. Germline V gene sequence: CDR1 MNHNS, CDR2 SASEGT. CDR3 loop: CASRMGSAEQFF. The CDR3 nucleotides are TGTGCCAGCAGGATGGGGAGCGCTGAGCAGTTCTTC.

The J gene is TRBJ1-5, the V gene TRBV6-5; D is ambiguous. CDR3 length equals 13 residues. CDR1 and CDR2 from the germline V gene are MNHEY and SVGAGI. The V end lost 6 bases, the J end lost 8 bases, and 14 bases lay between the germline ends. The CDR3 DNA reads as TGTGCCAGCAGCCCAGATCCGACGGAGCCCCAGCATTTT. Protein product: CASSPDPTEPQHF.

The CDR3 here is CASSYSKGQYGYTF. The CDR3, as DNA: TGTGCCAGCAGTTACTCGAAGGGACAGTATGGCTACACCTTC. The chain couples TRBV6-6 to TRBJ1-2; TRBD1 aligns across 7 bases. CDR3 length: 14 residues. The germline V gene encodes CDR1 MNHNY and CDR2 SVGAGI (reference sequence). The J segment lost 5 bases and the V segment lost 0 bases, leaving 3 bases of the junction unmatched.

The chain couples TRBV9 to TRBJ2-4, with D perhaps being TRBD1 or TRBD2 (6 bases each). From germline, CDR1 is SGDLS and CDR2 YYNGEE. This CDR3 contains 15 residues. V was pared by 0 bases and J by 6 bases, with 13 bases between. The CDR3 region has the DNA TGTGCCAGCAGCGTAGACAGGGAGGTGAGAAACATTCAGTACTTC. Its protein product is CASSVDREVRNIQYF.

The chain couples TRBV29-1 to TRBJ1-1; D call uncertain. The CDR3 loop spans 11 amino acids. Germline CDR1 reads SQVTM; CDR2 reads ANQGSEA. V was cut by 4 bases and J by 7 bases, with 10 bases left in between. The CDR3 region has the DNA TGCAGCGTTGGCGGAGGGAATGAAGCTTTCTTT. This codes for CSVGGGNEAFF. Full variable domain (rest looked up from reference TRBV29-1 and TRBJ1-1): SAVISQKPSRDICQRGTSLTIQCQVDSQVTMMFWYRQQPGQSLTLIATANQGSEATYESGFVIDKFPISRPNLTFSTLTVSNMSPEDSSIYLCSVGGGNEAFFGQGTRLTVV.

This clonotype was observed many times. The genes are TRBV29-1 and TRBJ2-1; the D gene is possibly TRBD2 (6 bases). Trimming pared 7 bases from V and 6 bases from J, leaving 13 bases between. Per germline, CDR1 SQVTM and CDR2 ANQGSEA. The CDR3 consists of 12 residues. The CDR3: CSASTRTNEQFF. The CDR3, as DNA: TGCAGCGCTTCGACTAGGACCAATGAGCAGTTCTTC.

About this clonotype: This may come from a read error, since a much larger clone is one base off. The chain has TRBV7-2 and TRBJ2-4, with TRBD2 matching over 12 bases. Trimming took 2 bases from V and 7 from J; bases not matched to a gene: 0. Germline CDR1 SGHTA, CDR2 FQGNSA. CDR3 length: 14 amino acids. CDR3 in amino acids: CASSLTSGGNIQYF. DNA of the CDR3: TGTGCCAGCAGCTTAACTAGCGGGGGGAACATTCAGTACTTC.

Only a few counts were recorded for this clonotype. The chain has TRBV7-2 and TRBJ2-3; D perhaps matches TRBD1 (6 bases). Germline values: CDR1 SGHTA, CDR2 FQGNSA. V was trimmed by 5 bases and J by 2 bases, leaving 11 bases between them. This CDR3 comprises 14 residues. CDR3 DNA sequence: TGTGCCAGCAGCCCCGACAGGTTCACAGATACGCAGTATTTT. Its translation is CASSPDRFTDTQYF.

The J gene is TRBJ1-3, the V gene TRBV12-3 or TRBV12-4; the D is unclear. The germline V and J ends were trimmed by 6 bases and 3 bases, with 9 bases remaining between them. CDR3 size: 13 residues. This chain's CDR3 is CASSWARGNTIYF. CDR3 nucleotide sequence: TGTGCCAGCAGCTGGGCGCGTGGAAACACCATATATTTT.

This clonotype showed up just a few times. The gene calls are TRBV10-3 and TRBJ2-5; 7 nucleotides agree with TRBD2. The V and J ends lost 3 bases and 5 bases, in that order; junction bases with no gene match: 9. CDR1 is ENHRY, CDR2 SYGVKD, per germline. The CDR3 length is 15 residues. CDR3: CAISDWGGNRETQYF. The CDR3 nucleotides are TGTGCCATCAGTGATTGGGGGGGGAACCGGGAGACCCAGTACTTC.

The V call is TRBV20-1, the J call TRBJ2-1; D gene uncertain. CDR1 and CDR2 from the germline V gene are DFQATT and SNEGSKA (reference sequence). Between the trimmed V and J ends, which lost 5 bases and 5 bases, there was a span of 13 bases. CDR3 length: 13 residues. The CDR3 nucleotides read TGCAGTGCTGCCCCTCATCAGAACAATGAGCAGTTCTTC. This translates into CSAAPHQNNEQFF.

This chain joins TRBV4-3 and TRBJ2-5; the D gene is possibly TRBD2 (5 bases). CDR3 length: 13 amino acids. Germline CDR1 is LGHNA and CDR2 is YSLEER. The V gene lost 0 bases and the J gene lost 11 bases, with 13 bases spanning the gap. This chain's CDR3 is CASSQDVPREQYF. Written as DNA, the CDR3 is TGCGCCAGCAGCCAAGACGTCCCGAGGGAGCAGTACTTC.

Regarding this clonotype: Sequence at one end of the junction differs from germline and may be a read error. The genes are TRBV7-9 and TRBJ1-5; D gene uncertain. The V gene's germline CDR1 is SEHNR and CDR2 FQNEAQ (reference sequence). The CDR3 extends over 16 amino acids. CDR3 coding DNA: TGTGCCAGCAGCCCCGGCCTCAGAGATAGCGATCAGCCCCAGCATTTT. Protein: CASSPGLRDSDQPQHF. Complete variable domain (other parts from reference TRBV7-9 and TRBJ1-5): DTGVSQNPRHKITKRGQNVTFRCDPISEHNRLYWYRQTLGQGPEFLTYFQNEAQLEKSRLLSDRFSAERPKGSFSTLEIQRTEQGDSAMYLCASSPGLRDSDQPQHFGDGTRLSIL.

The chain has TRBV2 and TRBJ2-1, with 7 bases aligning to TRBD1. The V segment lost 5 bases and the J segment 7 bases; nucleotides outside the gene matches: 14. Germline CDR1 is SNHLY and CDR2 is FYNNEI. The CDR3 runs to 16 residues. CDR3 nucleotides: TGTGCCAGCAGTCCCCACGCAGGGACAGCTTTTAATGAGCAGTTCTTC. Translation: CASSPHAGTAFNEQFF.